This TCR beta chain was captured in a study of blood T cell repertoires in COVID-19. The CDR3 consists of 15 residues. The germline gives CDR1 SGHDT, CDR2 YYEEEE. V lost 0 bases to trimming and J lost 6 bases; unmatched junction nucleotides: 5. Data came from immunoSEQ multiplex PCR; TCRdb stores just in-frame clones and leaves some out. In the table there are under 250,000 clones, 80% to 85% of which are singletons. The V gene is TRBV5-6, the J gene TRBJ2-3, with 9 bases aligning to TRBD1. This clonotype was obtained from a woman aged 55-70 years with acute or convalescent COVID-19. Sequences were obtained from peripheral blood. Here the CDR3 reads CASSLEGTGKDTQYF. The CDR3 nucleotides read TGTGCCAGCAGCTTGGAAGGGACAGGGAAGGATACGCAGTATTTT.